The source of this T cell receptor (beta chain) is a study of blood T cell repertoires in COVID-19. The CDR3 is made up of 15 amino acids. The J segment lost 6 bases and the V segment lost 1 base, leaving 8 bases of the junction unmatched. Germline V gene sequence: CDR1 SGHTA, CDR2 FQGNSA. The assay was immunoSEQ multiplex PCR, and TCRdb's table has in-frame clones only and misses some. The sample carries some 190,000 clones, 80% recorded once. The receptor was derived from a man aged 55 to 70 with acute or convalescent COVID-19. The sample comprised peripheral blood. This sequence joins TRBV7-2 and TRBJ1-2, with 7 positions matching TRBD1. The CDR3 DNA is TGTGCCAGCAGCTTAGAGAGACAGGGTCCCAATGGCTACACCTTC. Amino acids: CASSLERQGPNGYTF.